A single sample is the source of the 3 T cell receptor beta chains below, sequenced in a study of CD8 T cells in Susac syndrome. The RNA, roughly 0.5 to 1 ug, was put through reverse transcription using random hexamers. TCRdb reprocessed the immunoSEQ multiplex PCR reads with MiXCR, giving one entry per CDR3 protein. The sample consists of more than 200,000 distinct CDR3 sequences, roughly 90% of them appearing once. Sequencing used CD8+ T cells from PBMCs. These receptors came from a human donor with multiple sclerosis.

The V call is TRBV20-1, the J call TRBJ2-7, with a possible D match to TRBD2 (5 bases). CDR3 size: 14 residues. Germline-derived CDR1 and CDR2 are DFQATT and SNEGSKA (reference sequence). V was trimmed by 1 base and J by 0 bases, leaving 10 bases between them. The CDR3 spells CSARVPGISYEQYF. CDR3 nucleotide sequence: TGCAGTGCTAGAGTCCCGGGGATCTCCTACGAGCAGTACTTC.

The chain carries TRBV4-1 and TRBJ2-7; D unclear. Looked up from germline, CDR1 is MGHRA and CDR2 is YSYEKL. The CDR3 is made up of 14 amino acids. Trimming pared 2 bases from V and 7 bases from J, leaving 15 bases between. CDR3 residues: CASSQSGLAQEQYF. DNA for the CDR3: TGCGCCAGCAGCCAATCCGGTCTGGCCCAAGAGCAGTACTTC.

CDR3 nucleotides: TGTGCCAGCAGCTTAGCACCAGACACCTACGAGCAGTACTTC. Protein: CASSLAPDTYEQYF. The chain couples TRBV7-9 to TRBJ2-7; D is undetermined. This CDR3 comprises 14 residues. Germline assignment: CDR1 SEHNR and CDR2 FQNEAQ (reference sequence). Trimming pared 0 bases from V and 2 bases from J, leaving 8 bases between.